This TCR beta chain was sequenced in a study of response to subunit inactivated influenza vaccine. MiXCR, applied by TCRdb to the RT-PCR reads, yields one record per CDR3 protein. The data contain over 150,000 distinct CDR3 sequences, around 9% of them singletons. Germline V gene sequence: CDR1 DFQATT, CDR2 SNEGSKA (reference sequence). The CDR3 is made up of 19 amino acids. Concerning this clonotype itself: A much larger clonotype is one base distant, so this may be a read error.

This specimen consisted of non-naive T cells sorted from PBMCs, obtained on the day of vaccination. The V gene is TRBV20-1, the J gene TRBJ1-5; the D gene is possibly TRBD1 (6 bases). This clonotype originated in a man aged 50 to 59 who received an inactivated influenza vaccine. The CDR3 nucleotides are TGCTGTGCTATAGATCTATCGACGGGACACCTTTTATGGCATCAGCCCCAGCATTTT. Translated: CCAIDLSTGHLLWHQPQHF.